This T cell receptor beta chain was captured in a study of blood T cell repertoires in COVID-19. Recruited during active infection, patients (from Seattle) were subsequently followed longitudinally. The sample holds a few counts of this clone. Measured with immunoSEQ multiplex PCR; TCRdb has only the in-frame clones, and not every one. This table has roughly 150,000 clones, approximately 85% appearing once. The CDR3 length is 13 residues. Germline V lookup: CDR1 SGHNT, CDR2 YYREEE (reference sequence). V gave up 4 bases and J gave up 6 bases, with 14 bases separating them. The specimen sequenced was peripheral blood. This TCR was sampled from a man older than 75 with COVID-19, enrolled during active disease. This chain joins TRBV5-4 and TRBJ2-7, with TRBD2 as a possible D gene (5 bases). The CDR3 sequence: CASSQDWTGEQYF. The CDR3, as DNA: TGTGCCAGCAGCCAGGACTGGACCGGCGAGCAGTACTTC.